Below, 6 T cell receptor beta chains from the same sample are listed, as sequenced in a study of blood T cell repertoires in COVID-19. Sequencing was performed with immunoSEQ multiplex PCR; in TCRdb, only in-frame clones are kept and a portion is missing. This table has roughly 250,000 clones, 80% to 90% appearing once. Sequences were obtained from PBMCs or T cells enriched from blood (not recorded which). The origin of the receptors is a man aged 40-50 years who had recovered from COVID-19.

The chain combines TRBV4-1 with TRBJ1-1; TRBD1 aligns across 7 bases. V lost 4 bases to trimming and J lost 6 bases; unmatched junction nucleotides: 8. The CDR3 spans 14 residues. The germline CDR1 and CDR2 sequences are MGHRA and YSYEKL. Here the CDR3 reads CASSRDSKKSEAFF. For the CDR3, the DNA is TGCGCCAGCAGCCGGGACAGTAAAAAATCTGAAGCTTTCTTT.

This clone is medium-sized in the sample. The rearrangement joins TRBV7-9 to TRBJ1-5; 7 bases line up with TRBD1. The CDR3 is 14 residues long. Per the germline V gene, CDR1 is SEHNR and CDR2 is FQNEAQ (reference sequence). Unmatched junction bases numbered 5, after V lost 5 bases and J lost 4 bases. CDR3 in amino acids: CASSLGQPNQPQHF. CDR3 bases: TGTGCCAGCAGCCTGGGACAGCCGAATCAGCCCCAGCATTTT.

The chain carries TRBV10-2 and TRBJ1-4; D is unresolved. The CDR3 runs 15 residues. Trimming took 2 bases from V and 4 from J, leaving 11 bases between them. Per germline, CDR1 WSHSY and CDR2 SAAADI. The CDR3, as DNA: TGCGCCAGCAGTGAGCCGACGGAGCGTAATGAAAAACTGTTTTTT. It codes for CASSEPTERNEKLFF.

This chain links TRBV7-9 with TRBJ1-5; D might be TRBD1 (5 bases). From germline, CDR1 is SEHNR and CDR2 FQNEAQ (reference sequence). V was clipped by 0 bases and J by 2 bases, with 11 bases between them. The CDR3 contains 16 residues. The CDR3 is CASSLAEGQGNQPQHF. In DNA form, the CDR3 reads TGTGCCAGCAGCTTAGCGGAGGGGCAGGGCAATCAGCCCCAGCATTTT.

V is TRBV7-2 and J is TRBJ1-5; D possibly corresponds to TRBD1 (6 bases). The V end lost 4 bases, the J end lost 4 bases, and 11 bases lay between the germline ends. Germline V gene data show CDR1 as SGHTA and CDR2 as FQGNSA. There are 14 residues in the CDR3. CDR3 in DNA: TGTGCCAGCAGCTCCGCGACAGGAAATCAGCCCCAGCATTTT. Amino acids: CASSSATGNQPQHF.

The V call is TRBV4-1, the J call TRBJ1-4, with 7 positions matching TRBD1. Germline V lookup: CDR1 MGHRA, CDR2 YSYEKL. This CDR3 comprises 16 residues. Trimming took 0 bases from V and 8 from J; bases not matched to a gene: 9. DNA of the CDR3: TGCGCCAGCAGCCAAGACGAAGACAGGGCAAGCGAAAAACTGTTTTTT. It is translated as CASSQDEDRASEKLFF.